The 9 T cell receptor beta chains below were found in one sample sequenced in a study of T cells after yellow fever vaccination. MiXCR, run by TCRdb on the 5' RACE reads, gives a single entry per CDR3 protein. Here the sample spans 110,000 or so distinct CDR3 sequences, roughly 6.8% being singletons. The sequencing here drew on CD4+ T cells sorted from PBMCs, taken more than 40 days after the first yellow fever vaccination. All receptors derive from a man between 18 and 29 years old who received the YFV17D yellow fever vaccine.

This clonotype was recorded many times. This chain connects TRBV5-6 to TRBJ1-4; TRBD1 might be the D (5 bases). Trimming left V 0 bases short and J 3 bases short, with 12 bases between. Germline V gene data show CDR1 as SGHDT and CDR2 as YYEEEE. There are 16 residues in the CDR3. The chain's CDR3 is CASSLESVTANEKLFF. In DNA form, the CDR3 reads TGTGCCAGCAGCTTGGAGAGCGTGACAGCTAATGAAAAACTGTTTTTT. Drawing the rest from reference TRBV5-6 and TRBJ1-4, the complete variable domain is DAGVTQSPTHLIKTRGQQVTLRCSPKSGHDTVSWYQQALGQGPQFIFQYYEEEERQRGNFPDRFSGHQFPNYSSELNVNALLLGDSALYLCASSLESVTANEKLFFGSGTQLSVL.

This clonotype was recorded many times. This chain links TRBV5-6 with TRBJ2-5, with TRBD1 as a possible D gene (5 bases). The CDR3 length is 12 residues. V was clipped by 4 bases and J by 4 bases, with 8 bases between them. CDR1 is SGHDT, CDR2 YYEEEE, per germline. This chain's CDR3 is CASSRTPETQYF. CDR3 in DNA: TGTGCCAGCAGCCGGACACCAGAGACCCAGTACTTC. Based on the CDR3 plus reference TRBV5-6 and TRBJ2-5, the full variable domain is DAGVTQSPTHLIKTRGQQVTLRCSPKSGHDTVSWYQQALGQGPQFIFQYYEEEERQRGNFPDRFSGHQFPNYSSELNVNALLLGDSALYLCASSRTPETQYFGPGTRLLVL.

This clonotype came up many times. The chain combines TRBV25-1 with TRBJ2-1; tentative D call: TRBD1 (6 bases). CDR1 and CDR2 (germline): MGHDK, SYGVNS. Trimming took off 6 bases at V and 8 bases at J, with 20 bases between the two ends. The CDR3 sequence is 15 residues long. The CDR3 spells CASREVGSKGDEQFF. The CDR3 DNA follows: TGTGCCAGCAGAGAGGTGGGGAGCAAGGGGGATGAGCAGTTCTTC.

This clonotype was observed many times. The V gene is TRBV12-3 or TRBV12-4, the J gene TRBJ1-1, with D perhaps TRBD1 (6 bases). V lost 5 bases and J 1 base, leaving 8 bases between the germline ends. The CDR3 covers 13 residues. The CDR3 here is CASSQGTNTEAFF. The CDR3 DNA follows: TGTGCCAGCAGTCAGGGGACGAACACTGAAGCTTTCTTT.

This clonotype was seen a handful of times. The J gene is TRBJ2-3, the V gene TRBV20-1, with 16 bases lining up with TRBD2. J gave up 4 bases and V 6 bases, and 4 bases lay outside the gene matches. This CDR3 comprises 15 residues. Germline CDR1 reads DFQATT; CDR2 reads SNEGSKA (reference sequence). CDR3 nucleotides: TGCAGTGCGGGACTAGCGGGGGGGCCGCCAGATACGCAGTATTTT. The encoded protein is CSAGLAGGPPDTQYF.

This clonotype was counted many times. The chain joins TRBV2 to TRBJ2-3, with D unclear. V lost 4 bases and J lost 0, with 11 bases in between. CDR1 is SNHLY and CDR2 is FYNNEI in the germline V gene. This CDR3 is 15 amino acids long. As DNA, the CDR3 is TGTGCCAGCAGTGTGAACAGCTTTAGCACAGATACGCAGTATTTT. This translates into CASSVNSFSTDTQYF. Full variable domain (outside the CDR3, taken from reference TRBV2 and TRBJ2-3): EPEVTQTPSHQVTQMGQEVILRCVPISNHLYFYWYRQILGQKVEFLVSFYNNEISEKSEIFDDQFSVERPDGSNFTLKIRSTKLEDSAMYFCASSVNSFSTDTQYFGPGTRLTVL.

Regarding this clonotype: A clone one base away is much larger, so this may be a read error. This chain joins TRBV7-9 and TRBJ1-4, with unresolved D. Germline-derived CDR1 and CDR2 are SEHNR and FQNEAQ (reference sequence). The CDR3 has 15 residues. The CDR3 spells CASSLFALENGKLFF. The CDR3 DNA reads as TGTGCCAGCAGCTTATTCGCTTTGGAGAATGGAAAACTGTTTTTT.

The table lists this clonotype with many counts. The chain has TRBV7-9 and TRBJ1-4, with 8 bases lining up with TRBD1. Germline CDR1 reads SEHNR; CDR2 reads FQNEAQ (reference sequence). Trimming at V came to 5 bases and at J to 7 bases, leaving 9 bases not matched to a gene. The CDR3 runs 15 residues. CDR3 residues: CASSPTQGGFEKLFF. The CDR3 nucleotides are TGTGCCAGCAGCCCGACACAGGGGGGATTTGAAAAACTGTTTTTT.

This sequence joins TRBV18 and TRBJ2-5, with D possibly being TRBD1 or TRBD2 (5 bases each). The V and J ends lost 3 bases and 7 bases respectively, with 12 bases between them. CDR1 KGHSH and CDR2 LQKENI come from the germline V gene. The CDR3 is 13 amino acids. The CDR3 loop is CASSPGVLGTQYF. Written as DNA, the CDR3 is TGTGCCAGCTCACCGGGGGTTTTGGGGACCCAGTACTTC.